This TCR beta chain was sequenced during a study of T cells in Graves' hyperthyroidism and ophthalmopathy. Blood was obtained at the first hyperthyroidism diagnosis, which preceded any ophthalmopathy symptoms. The junction had 7 bases not matched to a gene; V was cut back by 5 bases and J by 7 bases. The CDR3 loop spans 14 amino acids. Germline V CDR1 and CDR2: SGHAT, FQNNGV. TCR beta CDR3 sequences were amplified from RNA transcripts. The HTBI primer set served for first-round RT-PCR of the TCR CDR3. Each CDR3 protein gets one entry after TCRdb re-called the multiplex PCR reads with MiXCR. Among around 380,000 distinct CDR3 sequences listed, about 14% were seen once. In its sample, this clonotype was seen many times.

V is TRBV11-2 and J is TRBJ2-3; TRBD2 aligns across 9 bases. This clonotype was obtained from a man aged 25-45 years with Graves' hyperthyroidism that later progressed to Graves' ophthalmopathy. The sample consisted of blood. The CDR3, as DNA: TGTGCCAGCAGCGGGACTAGCATAGGTTATACGCAGTATTTT. Its protein product is CASSGTSIGYTQYF.